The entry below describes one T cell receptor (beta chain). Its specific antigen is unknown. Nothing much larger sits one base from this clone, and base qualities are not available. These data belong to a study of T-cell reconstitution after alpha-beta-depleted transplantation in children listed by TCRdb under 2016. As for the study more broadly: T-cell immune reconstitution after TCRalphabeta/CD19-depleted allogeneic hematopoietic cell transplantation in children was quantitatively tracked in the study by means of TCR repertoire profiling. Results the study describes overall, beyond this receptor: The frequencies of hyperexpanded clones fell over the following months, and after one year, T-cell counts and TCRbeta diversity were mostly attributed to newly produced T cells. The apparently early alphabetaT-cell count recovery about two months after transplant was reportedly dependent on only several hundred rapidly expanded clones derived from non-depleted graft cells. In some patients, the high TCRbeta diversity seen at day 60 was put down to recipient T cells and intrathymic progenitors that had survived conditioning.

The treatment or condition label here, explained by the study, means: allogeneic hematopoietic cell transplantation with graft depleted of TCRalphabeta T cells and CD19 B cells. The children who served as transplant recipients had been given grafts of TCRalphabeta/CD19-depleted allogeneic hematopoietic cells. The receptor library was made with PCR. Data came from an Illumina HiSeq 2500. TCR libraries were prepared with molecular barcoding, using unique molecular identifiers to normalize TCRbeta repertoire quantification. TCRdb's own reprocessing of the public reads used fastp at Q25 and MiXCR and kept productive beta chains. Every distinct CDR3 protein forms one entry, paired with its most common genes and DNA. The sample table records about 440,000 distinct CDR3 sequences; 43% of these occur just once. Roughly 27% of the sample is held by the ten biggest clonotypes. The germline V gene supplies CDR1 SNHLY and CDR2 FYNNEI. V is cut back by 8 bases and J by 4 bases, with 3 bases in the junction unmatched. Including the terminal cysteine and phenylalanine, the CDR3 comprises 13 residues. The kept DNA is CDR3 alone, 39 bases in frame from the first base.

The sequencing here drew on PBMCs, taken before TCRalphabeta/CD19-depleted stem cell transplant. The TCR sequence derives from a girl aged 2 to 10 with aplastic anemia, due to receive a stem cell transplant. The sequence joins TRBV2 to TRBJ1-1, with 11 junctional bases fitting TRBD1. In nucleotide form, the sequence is TGTGCCAGCGGACAGGGGGCGAGCACTGAAGCTTTCTTT. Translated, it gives CASGQGASTEAFF.